The 7 T cell receptor beta chains listed next were all sequenced from one sample in a study of T-cell memory formation after mild COVID-19. MiXCR, run by TCRdb on the 5' RACE reads, gives a single entry per CDR3 protein. Of approximately 260,000 distinct CDR3 sequences in the sample, more than 15% were seen once. The sample comprised PBMCs or a T cell subset sorted from them (not recorded which). These receptor sequences come from a man younger than 35 who had mild COVID-19 (a few samples of this study predate the infection). Cell type and time point are not known.

This chain uses TRBV18 with TRBJ2-5, with D unclear. Trimming removed 0 bases at V and 1 base at J, with 3 bases between. Germline V lookup: CDR1 KGHSH, CDR2 LQKENI. This CDR3 is built from 13 residues. The CDR3 coding sequence is TGTGCCAGCTCACCACCGTTCCAAGAGACCCAGTACTTC. This sequence encodes CASSPPFQETQYF.

The sample holds many counts of this clonotype. This chain connects TRBV11-2 to TRBJ2-1; perhaps TRBD2 as D (5 bases). The CDR3 sequence is 15 residues long. V gave up 5 bases and J gave up 3 bases, with 14 bases separating them. CDR1 is SGHAT and CDR2 is FQNNGV in the germline V gene. CDR3 in amino acids: CASSPQPGIYNEQFF. CDR3 bases: TGTGCCAGCAGCCCCCAGCCGGGGATCTACAATGAGCAGTTCTTC.

This clonotype has more than one count but fewer than ten. The chain couples TRBV4-2 to TRBJ1-2, with D perhaps matching TRBD1 (6 bases). Germline V lookup: CDR1 LGHNA, CDR2 YNFKEQ. V was shortened by 4 bases and J by 6 bases, with 15 bases between the two germline ends. The length of the CDR3 is 14 residues. This CDR3 is CASSPTGWGDGYTF. The CDR3 region has the DNA TGTGCCAGCAGCCCGACAGGTTGGGGTGATGGCTACACCTTC.

The chain has TRBV29-1 and TRBJ2-2; D may be TRBD1 (5 bases). Germline assignment: CDR1 SQVTM and CDR2 ANQGSEA. The CDR3 sequence is 13 residues long. Trimming took 5 bases from V and 2 from J, leaving 9 bases between them. CDR3 in amino acids: CSVYWTNTGELFF. The DNA of the CDR3 is TGCAGCGTTTACTGGACAAACACCGGGGAGCTGTTTTTT.

This clonotype has only a few counts. This rearrangement joins TRBV19 to TRBJ2-6, with D hard to call. The CDR3 covers 11 residues. V lost 4 bases, J lost 5 bases, and 0 bases lay in between. Germline CDR1 and CDR2: LNHDA and SQIVND (reference sequence). The CDR3 nucleotides are TGTGCCAGTAGTAGGGCCAACGTCCTGACTTTC. It is translated as CASSRANVLTF.

This clonotype was detected a few times. The rearrangement uses TRBV27 and TRBJ1-1; 7 bases fit TRBD1. Per the germline V gene, CDR1 is MNHEY and CDR2 is SMNVEV (reference sequence). This CDR3 is 15 amino acids long. V shed 2 bases, J shed 5 bases, and the junction held 8 bases outside the gene matches. In nucleotides, the CDR3 is TGTGCCAGCAGTTTAACAGGGGACGAGGGGACTGAAGCTTTCTTT. Protein product: CASSLTGDEGTEAFF.

The chain couples TRBV6-2 or TRBV6-3 to TRBJ2-1; the match to TRBD2 covers 8 bases. Per germline, CDR1 MNHEY and CDR2 SVGEGT. V lost 6 bases and J lost 3; bases outside the gene matches: 7. The CDR3 consists of 15 residues. CDR3 amino acids: CASRDSGGHYNEQFF. The CDR3 bases are TGTGCCAGCAGAGACTCGGGGGGGCACTACAATGAGCAGTTCTTC.